This is a list of T cell receptor beta chains from one sample in a study of blood T cell repertoires in COVID-19. The method was immunoSEQ multiplex PCR; TCRdb's version includes in-frame clones alone and lacks a portion of them. Of about 59,000 clones listed, 70% to 75% are singletons. Material: peripheral blood. All receptors come from a woman in her 70s with acute or convalescent COVID-19. CDR3s include the opening cysteine and the closing phenylalanine or tryptophan. The D gene is left open where the match is weak. The listing skips clone size in some rows; elsewhere it reads once, few, many or a size class.

j_call	v_call	clone_size	d_call	cdr3_aa	cdr3_nt
TRBJ2-5	TRBV29-1	-	TRBD2	CSVGPTSGGAETQYF	TGCAGCGTTGGGCCGACTAGCGGGGGGGCGGAGACCCAGTACTTC
TRBJ1-1	TRBV12-5	-	-	CASGLAVRNTEAFF	TGTGCTAGTGGTTTGGCAGTAAGGAACACTGAAGCTTTCTTT
TRBJ1-2	TRBV5-1	-	-	CASSLVGGGYTF	TGCGCCAGCAGCTTGGTAGGGGGAGGCTACACCTTC
TRBJ1-2	TRBV20-1	-	-	CSASSGVSYGYTF	TGCAGTGCTAGTTCAGGGGTCAGCTATGGCTACACCTTC
TRBJ1-6	TRBV18	-	TRBD1	CASSPSPPGQARNSPLHF	TGTGCCAGCTCACCATCCCCTCCCGGACAGGCGAGAAATTCACCCCTCCACTTT
TRBJ1-4	TRBV3-1/TRBV3-2	-	-	CASSQGRVGEKLFF	TGTGCCAGCAGCCAGGGCAGGGTCGGTGAAAAACTGTTTTTT
TRBJ1-4	TRBV9	-	TRBD1	CASSSDRGTNEKLFF	TGTGCCAGCAGCTCGGACAGGGGGACTAATGAAAAACTGTTTTTT
TRBJ2-5	TRBV19	-	-	CASSMRIQETQYF	TGTGCCAGTAGTATGCGGATTCAAGAGACCCAGTACTTC
TRBJ1-2	TRBV18	-	TRBD1	CASSPLDRNYGYTF	TGTGCCAGCTCACCCCTGGACAGGAACTATGGCTACACCTTC
TRBJ1-2	TRBV5-1	-	-	CASSADGVYGYTF	TGCGCCAGCAGCGCCGACGGGGTCTATGGCTACACCTTC
TRBJ2-2	TRBV5-4	few	TRBD2	CASSLGAGGPRSTGELFF	TGTGCCAGCAGCTTAGGGGCGGGGGGGCCTCGGTCCACCGGGGAGCTGTTTTTT
TRBJ1-1	TRBV30	few	-	CAAGRRGLEAFF	TGTGCCGCGGGGCGACGCGGACTGGAAGCTTTCTTT
TRBJ1-1	TRBV12-5	-	-	CASGSDTREAFF	TGTGCTAGTGGTTCGGATACGAGGGAAGCTTTCTTT
TRBJ1-2	TRBV13	-	TRBD1	CASSRQRGQGYTF	TGTGCCAGCAGTCGACAAAGGGGGCAGGGCTACACCTTC
TRBJ1-6	TRBV6-5	-	-	CASSSRQDSPLHF	TGTGCCAGCAGTTCGCGACAGGATTCACCCCTCCACTTT
TRBJ1-2	TRBV2	-	-	CASSEEREGYGYTF	TGTGCCAGCAGTGAAGAAAGGGAGGGCTATGGCTACACCTTC
TRBJ1-5	TRBV7-2	-	-	CAAGGPNQPQHF	TGTGCAGCGGGCGGCCCGAATCAGCCCCAGCATTTT
TRBJ1-5	TRBV27	-	-	CASSFGRDNQPQHF	TGTGCCAGCAGTTTTGGCAGGGACAATCAGCCCCAGCATTTT
TRBJ1-1	TRBV3-1/TRBV3-2	-	TRBD1	CASSPRTGSFLF	TGTGCCAGCAGCCCCAGGACAGGAAGTTTTCTTTTT
TRBJ1-6	TRBV30	-	TRBD1	CAWSWPGQGLPLHF	TGTGCCTGGAGTTGGCCGGGACAGGGATTACCCCTCCACTTT
TRBJ1-5	TRBV15	-	TRBD1	CATSTQGDGQTISNQPQHF	TGTGCCACCAGCACCCAGGGGGATGGACAGACTATTAGCAATCAGCCCCAGCATTTT
TRBJ2-3	TRBV5-4	-	TRBD2	CASSSLGRGRGTDTQYF	TGTGCCAGCAGCTCCCTGGGACGGGGGAGGGGCACAGATACGCAGTATTTT
TRBJ2-6	TRBV30	-	TRBD2	CALDILAGARSGANVLTF	TGTGCCCTGGACATCCTAGCGGGGGCACGCTCTGGGGCCAACGTCCTGACTTTC
TRBJ1-1	TRBV11-1	-	-	CASSLQYQGILTEAFF	TGTGCCAGCAGCTTACAGTATCAGGGGATCCTAACTGAAGCTTTCTTT
TRBJ1-6	TRBV5-6	once	-	CASSFFVVADSPLHF	TGTGCCAGCAGCTTCTTTGTCGTGGCTGATTCACCCCTCCACTTT
TRBJ1-2	TRBV5-5	-	-	CASSPGLGYGYTF	TGTGCCAGCAGCCCTGGACTTGGCTATGGCTACACCTTC
TRBJ2-2	TRBV7-9	few	-	CASSFPPGIANTGELFF	TGTGCCAGCAGCTTCCCGCCTGGCATCGCGAACACCGGGGAGCTGTTTTTT
TRBJ2-3	TRBV10-1	-	-	CASRSSGGREYF	TGCGCCAGCAGATCCTCGGGGGGCCGGGAGTATTTT
TRBJ1-3	TRBV2	-	-	CASRTTTLRVSGNTIYF	TGTGCCAGCAGGACCACAACGCTCAGGGTCTCTGGAAACACCATATATTTT
TRBJ1-2	TRBV28	once	-	CASSTSGTNGYTF	TGTGCCAGCAGCACATCCGGGACAAATGGCTACACCTTC
TRBJ2-3	TRBV7-2	-	-	CASSLGGPDTQYF	TGTGCCAGCAGCTTAGGGGGGCCCGATACGCAGTATTTT
TRBJ1-6	TRBV3-1/TRBV3-2	-	-	CASSPPGDNSPLHF	TGTGCCAGCAGCCCGCCGGGGGATAATTCACCCCTCCACTTT
TRBJ1-1	TRBV7-8	few	-	CASSPRRGVMNTEAFF	TGTGCCAGCAGCCCTCGTCGTGGAGTCATGAACACTGAAGCTTTCTTT
TRBJ1-6	TRBV7-9	-	-	CASSLAGGGTSSPLHF	TGTGCCAGCAGCTTAGCCGGGGGGGGGACTTCTTCACCCCTCCACTTT
TRBJ1-5	TRBV6-4	-	TRBD1	CASGDFRDRSYSNQPQHF	TGTGCCAGCGGAGACTTTCGGGACAGAAGTTATAGCAATCAGCCCCAGCATTTT
TRBJ1-6	TRBV6-5	-	-	CASSYSGLSADSPLHF	TGTGCCAGCAGTTATTCGGGGTTATCGGCGGATTCACCCCTCCACTTT